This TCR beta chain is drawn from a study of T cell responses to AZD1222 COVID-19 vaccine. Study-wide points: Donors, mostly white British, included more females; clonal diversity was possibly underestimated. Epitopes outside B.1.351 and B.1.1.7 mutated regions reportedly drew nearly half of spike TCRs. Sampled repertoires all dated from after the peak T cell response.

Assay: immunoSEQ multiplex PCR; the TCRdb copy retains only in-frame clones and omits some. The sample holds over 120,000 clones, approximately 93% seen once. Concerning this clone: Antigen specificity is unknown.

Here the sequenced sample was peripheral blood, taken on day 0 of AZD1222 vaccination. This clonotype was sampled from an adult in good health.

CDR3 nucleotides: TGTGCCAGCAGTAGACAGGGGGCAAACCAGCCCCAGCATTTT. This codes for CASSRQGANQPQHF. This chain links TRBV6-6 with TRBJ1-5; TRBD1 aligns across 10 bases. Losses at the gene ends were 5 bases for V and 7 bases for J; bases not matched to a gene: 5. The CDR3 contains 14 residues. CDR1 and CDR2 (germline): MNHNY, SVGAGI (reference sequence).